This is a list of T cell receptor beta chains from one sample in a study of early T cells in non-severe SARS-CoV-2 infection. TCRdb reprocessed the 5' RACE reads via MiXCR and lists one record per CDR3 protein. The data show over 95,000 distinct CDR3 sequences, around 17% seen once. The sequenced sample consisted of whole blood. The receptors come from an adult who was a healthcare worker with PCR-confirmed SARS-CoV-2 infection or an uninfected control (not recorded which). Both conserved end residues are part of each CDR3. D genes are given only for firm matches. Clone size is stated in some rows and not others, as once, few, many or a class when expanded.

d_call j_call clone_size v_call cdr3_nt cdr3_aa
. TRBJ2-3 many TRBV28 TGTGCCAGCAGTTTTGGAGGGGACCCCCCAGATACGCAGTATTTT CASSFGGDPPDTQYF
. TRBJ1-1 . TRBV9 TGTGCCAGCAGTGAAACCGACACCAACACTGAAGCTTTCTTT CASSETDTNTEAFF
. TRBJ2-1 few TRBV7-8 TGTGCCAGCAACGGACACTACTCCTACAATGAGCAGTTCTTC CASNGHYSYNEQFF
TRBD1 TRBJ1-2 . TRBV12-3/TRBV12-4 TGTGCCAGCAGTTTAAGGAGGGGGCTGGGCTACACCTTC CASSLRRGLGYTF
. TRBJ2-1 . TRBV28 TGTGCCAGCAGCTACCCCCCTCTCGAGCAGTTCTTC CASSYPPLEQFF
TRBD2 TRBJ2-1 few TRBV4-3 TGCGCCAGCAGCCAAACAGGAGCGGGAACCTACAATGAGCAGTTCTTC CASSQTGAGTYNEQFF
. TRBJ2-1 . TRBV25-1 TGTGCCAGTGTATATGGCTACAATGAGCAGTTCTTC CASVYGYNEQFF
. TRBJ2-1 many TRBV18 TGTGCCAGCTCACTGGGTGTGAGCTCCTACAATGAGCAGTTCTTC CASSLGVSSYNEQFF
. TRBJ2-1 many TRBV28 TGTGCCAGCAGTTTTGACGGGGCAAACTCCTACAATGAGCAGTTCTTC CASSFDGANSYNEQFF
. TRBJ2-7 . TRBV20-1 TGCAGTGCGGGGACACCCCTCGAGCAGTACTTC CSAGTPLEQYF
TRBD1 TRBJ2-1 . TRBV7-2 TGTGCCAGCAGCGTACGACAGGGGGAATCTTATGAGCAGTTCTTC CASSVRQGESYEQFF
. TRBJ1-6 few TRBV7-9 TGTGCCAGCAGCATAAACAGAGATAATTCACCCCTCCACTTT CASSINRDNSPLHF
. TRBJ1-1 . TRBV12-3/TRBV12-4 TGTGCCAGCGCCCGGCCGACAGCGCTAATGAACACTGAAGCTTTCTTT CASARPTALMNTEAFF
TRBD1 TRBJ1-1 . TRBV29-1 TGCAGCGCCGAGGGGGCTGGGGCTTTCTTT CSAEGAGAFF
TRBD1 TRBJ2-3 few TRBV6-2/TRBV6-3 TGTGCCAGCAGTGAACCCCGGGACAGGGACACAGATACGCAGTATTTT CASSEPRDRDTDTQYF
TRBD2 TRBJ2-1 few TRBV25-1 TGTGCCAGCCAAGCGGGGAGCTACAATGAGCAGTTCTTC CASQAGSYNEQFF
. TRBJ2-1 . TRBV28 TGTGCCAGCAGTCGGCCCCGTAGGATGAGCTCCTACAATGAGCAGTTCTTC CASSRPRRMSSYNEQFF
. TRBJ1-1 many TRBV3-1 TGTGCCAGCAGCCCCAGGACCAGGGGCACTGAAGCTTTCTTT CASSPRTRGTEAFF
TRBD2 TRBJ2-7 . TRBV5-1 TGCGCCAGCAGCTCGGGACAGAAAGGGACTAGCGGGAGACGGCAGTACTTC CASSSGQKGTSGRRQYF
. TRBJ2-5 . TRBV30 TGTGCCTGGAGTTTGGCAAGTGGACTGGAGACCCAGTACTTC CAWSLASGLETQYF
TRBD1 TRBJ2-4 . TRBV28 TGTGCCAGCAGTTCTCCAGGGGGCCTACGCAAAAACATTCAGTACTTC CASSSPGGLRKNIQYF
TRBD1 TRBJ2-3 few TRBV20-1 TGCAGTGCGGGACAGGGCACAGATACGCAGTATTTT CSAGQGTDTQYF
TRBD2 TRBJ2-7 once TRBV6-1 TGTGCCACCGTGAAGCGGGGCTCTTCCTACGAGCAGTACTTC CATVKRGSSYEQYF
. TRBJ1-1 few TRBV20-1 TGCAGTGCTAGACGGTCGAACACTGAAGCTTTCTTT CSARRSNTEAFF
TRBD2 TRBJ2-3 once TRBV7-9 TGTGCCAGCAGCTTAGTGAGCGGGGGAAGCACAGATACGCAGTATTTT CASSLVSGGSTDTQYF
TRBD1 TRBJ2-1 many TRBV7-9 TGTGCCAGCAGCTTCCCGGACAGGGGCAATGAGCAGTTCTTC CASSFPDRGNEQFF
TRBD2 TRBJ2-2 few TRBV15 TGTGCCACCAGCAGAGATTCTCCCGGGGGAGGGAACCCGAACACCGGGGAGCTGTTTTTT CATSRDSPGGGNPNTGELFF
TRBD1 TRBJ1-1 . TRBV18 TGTGCCAGCTCACCCAGGACAGGGTTGATGGACACTGAAGCTTTCTTT CASSPRTGLMDTEAFF
. TRBJ1-2 . TRBV9 TGTGCCAGCAGCGTAGACTCAAGGACTAACTATGGCTACACCTTC CASSVDSRTNYGYTF
TRBD1 TRBJ2-7 many TRBV7-2 TGTGCCAGCAGCCAACGGCCAGGGGGCGCTTCTTACGAGCAGTACTTC CASSQRPGGASYEQYF
. TRBJ1-5 many TRBV15 TGTGCCACCAGCAGAGGGGGGGGACGACATCAGCCCCAGCATTTT CATSRGGGRHQPQHF
. TRBJ2-1 . TRBV11-2 TGTGCCAGCAGCCTAACACGCAATCAGCAGTTCTTC CASSLTRNQQFF
. TRBJ2-5 few TRBV13 TGTGCCAGCAGCGACGACCGGAAGACCCAGTACTTC CASSDDRKTQYF
. TRBJ1-4 few TRBV7-8 TGTGCCAGCAGCTTACTAGAAAAACTGTTTTTT CASSLLEKLFF
. TRBJ2-3 . TRBV29-1 TGCAGCGTTGAGACCCCAGATACGCAGTATTTT CSVETPDTQYF
. TRBJ2-7 many TRBV12-3/TRBV12-4 TGTGCCAGCAGTTTCAACACCTACGAGCAGTACTTC CASSFNTYEQYF
TRBD2 TRBJ2-1 once TRBV4-3 TGCGCCAGCAGCCAGGGGACTAGCGGGGTTAATGAGCAGTTCTTC CASSQGTSGVNEQFF
. TRBJ2-5 few TRBV7-6 TGTGCCAGCAGCCCCTCGGAAACATCCTGGGAGACCCAGTACTTC CASSPSETSWETQYF
TRBD1 TRBJ2-4 few TRBV29-1 TGCAGCGCCCGGACAGGGCAAAACATTCAGTACTTC CSARTGQNIQYF
TRBD1 TRBJ1-2 . TRBV7-9 TGTGCCAGCAGTACAGGGGGCGGCTACACCTTC CASSTGGGYTF
. TRBJ1-1 . TRBV6-5 TGTGCCAGCAGTTACAGGTTAAGGCGAGGCAACACTGAAGCTTTCTTT CASSYRLRRGNTEAFF
. TRBJ1-1 . TRBV7-9 TGTGCCAGCAGCCCTTCGGACGGAATTGGGGCTTTCTTT CASSPSDGIGAFF
TRBD1 TRBJ2-1 few TRBV24-1 TGTGCCACCAGTGCAACAGGGGGGACCCAAAGTAACAATGAGCAGTTCTTC CATSATGGTQSNNEQFF
. TRBJ2-3 few TRBV7-9 TGTGCCAGCAGCTTCCGGCCTAGAACCACAGATACGCAGTATTTT CASSFRPRTTDTQYF
. TRBJ1-6 few TRBV12-3/TRBV12-4 TGTGCCAGCACCCCAGGGCTTAGGAGTTCACCCCTCCACTTT CASTPGLRSSPLHF
. TRBJ2-1 few TRBV12-3/TRBV12-4 TGTGCCAGCAGTCCTAGGGAGAGCTCCTACAATGAGCAGTTCTTC CASSPRESSYNEQFF
. TRBJ2-1 few TRBV7-2 TGTGCCAGCAGCTTAGGAGCTGACTTCTACAATGAGCAGTTCTTC CASSLGADFYNEQFF
. TRBJ1-4 . TRBV5-1 TGCGCCAGCAGCTTGTTAGGCACAACAGAAAAACTGTTTTTT CASSLLGTTEKLFF
TRBD1 TRBJ1-4 few TRBV7-2 TGTGCCAGCAGTTATCGACAGGGTTGGGATGAAAAACTGTTTTTT CASSYRQGWDEKLFF